This T cell receptor beta chain was profiled in a study of CXCR3-negative and CXCR3-positive naive CD8 T cells. In germline, CDR1 is SEHNR, CDR2 FQNEAQ (reference sequence). The CDR3 runs to 13 residues. Study observations and caveats: TCR interaction strength was inferred from TRB CDR3 physicochemistry, as CD5 matched across naive subsets. CXCR3-negative naive cells had less hydrophobic TRB CDR3s than did CXCR3-positive naive cells. Comparably high diversity was seen in both naive subsets, and much lower diversity in memory CD8+ cells. Whereas memory cells differed, naive CXCR3-negative and CXCR3-positive cells shared similar TRBV-TRBJ usage.

Remarks on this clonotype: Its antigen is undetermined.

cDNA libraries for TRB were generated by 5' RACE incorporating UMI labels. TCRdb re-called the 5' RACE reads and catalogs CDR3 proteins one per entry, DNA excluded. Its table lists around 65,000 distinct CDR3 sequences. The chain couples TRBV7-9 to TRBJ1-1; the D gene TCRdb calls, TRBD1, cannot be checked with no DNA. The TCR sequence derives from a human donor in good health. Some clones in this sample may be carry-over from other donors' samples. Material for sequencing was naive CXCR3+ CD8+ T cells from blood. Subset specified: CD45RO-CCR7+CD27+CD95- naive CD8+ T cells expressing CXCR3 (TNR3+). CDR3 amino acids: CASSPPGETEAFF.